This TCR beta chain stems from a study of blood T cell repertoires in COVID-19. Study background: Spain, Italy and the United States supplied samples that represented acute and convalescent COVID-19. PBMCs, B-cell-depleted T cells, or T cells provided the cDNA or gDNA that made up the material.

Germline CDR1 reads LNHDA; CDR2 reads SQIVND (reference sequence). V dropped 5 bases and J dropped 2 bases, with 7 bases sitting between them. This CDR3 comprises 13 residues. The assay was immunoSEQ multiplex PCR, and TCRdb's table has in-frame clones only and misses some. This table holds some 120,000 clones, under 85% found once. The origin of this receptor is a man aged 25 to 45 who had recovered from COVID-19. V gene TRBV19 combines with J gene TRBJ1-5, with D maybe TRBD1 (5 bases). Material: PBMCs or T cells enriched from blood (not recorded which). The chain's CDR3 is CASSLTGNQPQHF. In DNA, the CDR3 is TGTGCCAGTAGTCTGACAGGCAATCAGCCCCAGCATTTT.